Each of the 14 T cell receptor beta chains below was sequenced from the same sample in a study of a mutant IDH1 vaccine in newly diagnosed glioma. Regarding time point: week 11, during vaccination. Doses of 300 ug of mutant IDH1 20-mer peptide were given with topical imiquimod. These receptors' antigens are unknown. Data came from immunoSEQ multiplex PCR; TCRdb stores just in-frame clones and leaves some out. The data contain under 65,000 clones, approximately 80% of them singletons. The source material was PBMCs, sampled from a glioma patient whose treatment included an IDH1 peptide vaccine. The receptors were sampled from a middle-aged man with glioma.

The chain links TRBV19 to TRBJ1-3; 7 bases map to TRBD1. V shed 4 bases, J shed 0 bases, and the junction held 12 bases outside the gene matches. Looked up from germline, CDR1 is LNHDA and CDR2 is SQIVND (reference sequence). This CDR3 contains 18 residues. The CDR3 here is CASSRTGTADYSGNTIYF. Here the CDR3 DNA reads TGTGCCAGTAGTAGAACCGGGACAGCTGATTACTCTGGAAACACCATATATTTT.

CDR3 loop: CASSKGVSQETQYF. DNA for the CDR3: TGTGCCAGCAGCAAAGGCGTCAGTCAAGAGACCCAGTACTTC. This chain links TRBV21-1 with TRBJ2-5. TRBV21-1 is given as a pseudogene. The CDR3 runs to 14 residues.

The chain carries TRBV5-6 and TRBJ2-5, with a possible D match to TRBD2 (5 bases). The germline gives CDR1 SGHDT, CDR2 YYEEEE. V dropped 2 bases and J dropped 0 bases, with 8 bases sitting between them. The CDR3 is made up of 14 amino acids. For the CDR3, the DNA is TGTGCCAGCAGCTTCGCGGGTAACCAAGAGACCCAGTACTTC. Translation gives CASSFAGNQETQYF.

The genes are TRBV19 and TRBJ2-7; perhaps TRBD1 as D (6 bases). V was trimmed by 3 bases and J by 2 bases, leaving 14 bases between them. In germline, CDR1 is LNHDA, CDR2 SQIVND (reference sequence). The CDR3 spans 15 residues. The CDR3, as DNA: TGTGCCAGTAGTATCCCGCAGGGGTCCCCCTACGAGCAGTACTTC. Translation gives CASSIPQGSPYEQYF.

The chain links TRBV5-6 to TRBJ2-7; the match to TRBD1 covers 10 bases. Germline V gives CDR1 SGHDT, CDR2 YYEEEE. V shed 4 bases and J 3 bases; nucleotides not matched to a gene: 10. The CDR3 sequence is 16 residues long. In DNA form, the CDR3 reads TGTGCCAGCAGCCCCGGGACAGGGGCTGAGGGCTACGAGCAGTACTTC. It yields the protein CASSPGTGAEGYEQYF.

The chain is built from TRBV12-5 and TRBJ1-5; no clear D gene. V was shortened by 1 base and J by 8 bases, with 3 bases between the two germline ends. Germline-derived CDR1 and CDR2 are LGHNT and FRNRAP. The CDR3 spans 11 residues. CDR3 in DNA: TGTGCTAGTGGTTTGGAGGAGCCCCAGCATTTT. This codes for CASGLEEPQHF.

The V and J genes are TRBV5-6 and TRBJ2-3, with D unresolved. Trimming took off 6 bases at V and 4 bases at J, with 21 bases between the two ends. The CDR3 runs to 16 residues. Germline CDR1 is SGHDT and CDR2 is YYEEEE. The chain's CDR3 is CASTPFEAGAADTQYF. In DNA form, the CDR3 reads TGTGCCAGCACACCCTTTGAGGCAGGCGCTGCAGATACGCAGTATTTT.

The chain has TRBV2 and TRBJ2-3; TRBD1 or TRBD2 may be the D gene (5 bases each). Germline CDR1 SNHLY, CDR2 FYNNEI. The V gene lost 3 bases and the J gene lost 3 bases, with 19 bases spanning the gap. The CDR3 sequence is 17 residues long. The CDR3 DNA reads TGTGCCAGCAGTGAGAGCGTGAAACGGGGCTTGACAGATACGCAGTATTTT. Translating it yields CASSESVKRGLTDTQYF.

The genes are TRBV5-6 and TRBJ1-1; no definite D call. In germline, CDR1 is SGHDT, CDR2 YYEEEE. V shed 1 base and J shed 8 bases, with 9 bases lying between them. This CDR3 comprises 12 residues. CDR3 in amino acids: CASSLWAEEAFF. Here the CDR3 DNA reads TGTGCCAGCAGCTTGTGGGCAGAGGAAGCTTTCTTT.

The rearrangement uses TRBV4-1 and TRBJ1-5; TRBD1 is a possible D gene (6 bases). CDR3 length: 15 amino acids. V was pared by 7 bases and J by 6 bases, with 19 bases between. CDR1 and CDR2 (germline): MGHRA, YSYEKL. This CDR3 is CASNEQGDLSQPQHF. CDR3 nucleotide sequence: TGCGCCAGCAACGAACAGGGAGATCTTAGTCAGCCCCAGCATTTT.

This chain uses TRBV10-1 with TRBJ2-1; TRBD2 agrees at 8 bases. The J segment lost 5 bases and the V segment lost 5 bases, leaving 8 bases of the junction unmatched. The CDR3 length is 15 residues. Germline assignment: CDR1 WNHNN and CDR2 SYGVQD (reference sequence). The CDR3 DNA follows: TGCGCCAGCAGTCGTCGCTTAGCGGGGCACAATGAGCAGTTCTTC. It is translated as CASSRRLAGHNEQFF.

The chain has TRBV2 and TRBJ1-1; 8 bases are shared with TRBD1. Unmatched junction bases numbered 8, after V lost 10 bases and J lost 4 bases. This CDR3 is built from 13 residues. From germline, CDR1 is SNHLY and CDR2 FYNNEI. Written as DNA, the CDR3 is TGTGCCATCCGGGACAGGAGCCTCACTGAAGCTTTCTTT. This encodes CAIRDRSLTEAFF.

This rearrangement joins TRBV11-1 to TRBJ2-7; D remains unclear. Germline V gene sequence: CDR1 SGHAT, CDR2 FQDESV (reference sequence). V dropped 3 bases and J dropped 3 bases, with 6 bases sitting between them. The length of the CDR3 is 12 residues. The CDR3 DNA is TGTGCCAGCAGCTTCTCCGGCTACGAGCAGTACTTC. Protein: CASSFSGYEQYF.

V is TRBV18 and J is TRBJ2-4; the match to TRBD2 covers 7 bases. Germline loops: CDR1 KGHSH, CDR2 LQKENI. V lost 5 bases to trimming and J lost 9 bases; unmatched junction nucleotides: 4. The CDR3 spans 12 residues. CDR3 loop: CASSAGDPIQYF. The DNA of the CDR3 is TGTGCCAGCTCAGCGGGAGACCCCATTCAGTACTTC.